These 9 T cell receptor beta chains originate from one sample sequenced in a study of T cells after yellow fever vaccination. TCRdb reanalysed the 5' RACE reads using MiXCR and keeps one entry per CDR3 protein. Of 500,000 to 650,000 distinct CDR3 sequences listed, 12% are singletons. The sample was PBMCs, taken on the day of the yellow fever booster vaccination. The source is a man aged 25 to 40 who received the YFV17D yellow fever vaccine.

J is TRBJ2-7 and V is TRBV20-1; D perhaps matches TRBD2 (6 bases). The CDR3 has 15 residues. V was clipped by 5 bases and J by 3 bases, with 20 bases between them. Per germline, CDR1 DFQATT and CDR2 SNEGSKA (reference sequence). The CDR3, as DNA: TGCAGTGCTCCCGACGGGAGACGGGACCTCTACGAGCAGTACTTC. It encodes CSAPDGRRDLYEQYF.

This CDR3 reads CSAKAQVQAEQYF. CDR3 in DNA: TGCAGTGCTAAGGCGCAGGTTCAGGCCGAGCAGTACTTC. The chain combines TRBV20-1 with TRBJ2-7; D gene unclear. Germline V gene lookup returns CDR1 DFQATT and CDR2 SNEGSKA (reference sequence). With 4 bases removed from V and 6 bases from J, the gap between germline ends came to 16 bases. The length of the CDR3 is 13 residues.

The sample holds a few counts of this clonotype. The chain is built from TRBV15 and TRBJ2-5; TRBD2 might be the D (6 bases). The CDR3 totals 12 residues. Between the trimmed V and J ends, which lost 8 bases and 4 bases, there was a span of 11 bases. Germline assignment: CDR1 LNHNV and CDR2 YYDKDF (reference sequence). DNA of the CDR3: TGTGCCACCGGAGAGGGAGGAGAGACCCAGTACTTC. Amino acids: CATGEGGETQYF.

This clonotype was seen only a few times. V usage is TRBV6-1 and J usage is TRBJ2-7, with TRBD1 matching over 7 bases. The CDR3 is made up of 13 amino acids. Germline V CDR1 and CDR2: MNHNS, SASEGT. Trimming cost V 8 bases and J 2 bases; bases outside gene matches: 6. The CDR3 coding sequence is TGTGCCAGCGTCAAACAGGGGACCTACGAGCAGTACTTC. Protein sequence: CASVKQGTYEQYF.

The gene calls are TRBV9 and TRBJ2-7, with 8 nucleotides matching TRBD1. The CDR3 extends over 15 amino acids. In germline, CDR1 is SGDLS, CDR2 YYNGEE. The V segment lost 3 bases and the J segment 2 bases; nucleotides outside the gene matches: 7. DNA of the CDR3: TGTGCCAGCAGCGCAGGGGGCGGACGCGCCTACGAGCAGTACTTC. Its translation: CASSAGGGRAYEQYF.

This clonotype has just a few counts. The V call is TRBV5-1, the J call TRBJ2-3; D is possibly TRBD2 (6 bases). CDR3 length: 14 residues. In germline, CDR1 is SGHRS, CDR2 YFSETQ. Between the trimmed V and J ends, which lost 3 bases and 4 bases, there was a span of 12 bases. The CDR3 DNA sequence: TGCGCCAGCAGCTCCCTGACTAGTGCAGATACGCAGTATTTT. Protein product: CASSSLTSADTQYF.

The chain is built from TRBV20-1 and TRBJ2-1; TRBD2 agrees at 13 bases. The junction had 22 bases not matched to a gene; V was cut back by 4 bases and J by 7 bases. The CDR3 is 20 amino acids. Per germline, CDR1 DFQATT and CDR2 SNEGSKA (reference sequence). The CDR3, as DNA: TGCAGTGCTACAAGATTTTCTTCCGGGACTAGCGGGATCATTGGGAATGAGCAGTTCTTC. Protein product: CSATRFSSGTSGIIGNEQFF.

This clonotype has more than one count but fewer than ten. The chain couples TRBV20-1 to TRBJ2-7, with TRBD2 as a possible D gene (5 bases). The V gene's germline CDR1 is DFQATT and CDR2 SNEGSKA (reference sequence). The CDR3 extends over 15 amino acids. Trimming took off 2 bases at V and 3 bases at J, with 17 bases between the two ends. The CDR3 is CSARRSSAGNYEQYF. In DNA form, the CDR3 reads TGCAGTGCTAGACGGAGTAGCGCCGGAAACTACGAGCAGTACTTC.

This clonotype was recorded at least ten times. The chain uses TRBV4-3 and TRBJ2-1; D perhaps matches TRBD2 (6 bases). The V gene's germline CDR1 is LGHNA and CDR2 YSLEER. The CDR3 sequence is 16 residues long. Trimming pared 2 bases from V and 7 bases from J, leaving 18 bases between. CDR3 protein: CASSQLGAGAENEQFF. DNA for the CDR3: TGCGCCAGCAGCCAATTGGGAGCGGGTGCGGAGAATGAGCAGTTCTTC.